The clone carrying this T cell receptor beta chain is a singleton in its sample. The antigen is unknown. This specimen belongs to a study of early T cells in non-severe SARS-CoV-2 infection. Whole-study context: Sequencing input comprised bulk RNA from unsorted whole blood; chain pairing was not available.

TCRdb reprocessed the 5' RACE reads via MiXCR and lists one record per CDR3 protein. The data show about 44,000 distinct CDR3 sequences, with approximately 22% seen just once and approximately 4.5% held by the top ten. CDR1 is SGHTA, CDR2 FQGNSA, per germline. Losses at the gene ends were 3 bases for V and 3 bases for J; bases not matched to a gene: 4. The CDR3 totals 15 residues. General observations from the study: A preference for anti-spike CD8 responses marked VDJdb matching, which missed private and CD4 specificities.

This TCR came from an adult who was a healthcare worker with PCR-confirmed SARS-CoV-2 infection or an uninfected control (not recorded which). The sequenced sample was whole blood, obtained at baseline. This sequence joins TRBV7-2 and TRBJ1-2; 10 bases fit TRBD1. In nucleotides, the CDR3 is TGTGCCAGCAGCTTGCTTGGGACAGGGGACTATGGCTACACCTTC. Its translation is CASSLLGTGDYGYTF.